This is a list of T cell receptor beta chains from one sample in a study of immune heterogeneity within non-small cell lung tumors. In TCRdb, the multiplex PCR reads were re-called with MiXCR into one record per CDR3 protein. The sample includes roughly 15,000 distinct CDR3 sequences, 28% of them seen just once. The sequencing sample was made of lung tumor tissue. The receptors were sampled from a man aged 40-49 years with non-small cell lung cancer. Both conserved end residues are part of each CDR3. The D gene is left open where the match is weak. Some rows mark clone size as missing; the rest say once, few, many or name a class of expanded clone.

V: TRBV20-1
D: TRBD2
size: NA
J: TRBJ2-3
CDR3: CSARTSGRAPRAQYF
DNA: TGCAGTGCTAGGACTAGCGGGAGGGCCCCCAGAGCGCAGTATTTT

V: TRBV28
D: NA
size: medium-sized
J: TRBJ2-2
CDR3: CASSSGERGTGELFF
DNA: TGTGCCAGCAGTTCGGGTGAACGAGGTACCGGGGAGCTGTTTTTT

V: TRBV5-1
D: TRBD1
size: few
J: TRBJ1-1
CDR3: CASSTGQENTEAFF
DNA: TGCGCCAGCAGCACGGGACAGGAGAACACTGAAGCTTTCTTT

V: TRBV9
D: NA
size: NA
J: TRBJ2-2
CDR3: CASSENTGGLFF
DNA: TGTGCCAGCAGCGAAAACACCGGGGGGCTGTTTTTT

V: TRBV7-2
D: TRBD1
size: many
J: TRBJ1-1
CDR3: CASSPGTAVEAFF
DNA: TGTGCCAGCAGCCCAGGGACAGCTGTTGAAGCTTTCTTT

V: TRBV3-1
D: NA
size: few
J: TRBJ1-2
CDR3: CASTLSGVGDYGYTF
DNA: TGTGCCAGCACCCTATCGGGGGTCGGAGACTATGGCTACACCTTC

V: TRBV6-1
D: TRBD1
size: many
J: TRBJ2-1
CDR3: CASSPTTGTGGNEQFF
DNA: TGTGCCAGCAGTCCAACCACCGGGACAGGGGGCAATGAGCAGTTCTTC

V: TRBV19
D: NA
size: medium-sized
J: TRBJ2-1
CDR3: CAIGTSGGVNEQFF
DNA: TGTGCCATTGGCACGTCCGGGGGAGTCAATGAGCAGTTCTTC

V: TRBV6-2/TRBV6-3
D: TRBD2
size: NA
J: TRBJ2-2
CDR3: CASSYSFSLVGRVNTGELFF
DNA: TGTGCCAGCAGTTACTCGTTCTCCTTGGTCGGGAGGGTCAACACCGGGGAGCTGTTTTTT

V: TRBV28
D: NA
size: medium-sized
J: TRBJ1-1
CDR3: CASNAQGREAFF
DNA: TGTGCCAGCAACGCACAGGGAAGAGAGGCTTTCTTT

V: TRBV5-1
D: TRBD2
size: medium-sized
J: TRBJ2-3
CDR3: CASSHPVSSGTTSTDTQYF
DNA: TGCGCCAGCAGCCACCCGGTTTCTAGCGGCACCACTAGCACAGATACGCAGTATTTT

V: TRBV6-2/TRBV6-3
D: TRBD2
size: many
J: TRBJ2-3
CDR3: CAIRLGGSFFTQYF
DNA: TGTGCTATAAGGCTAGGCGGGAGTTTCTTTACGCAGTATTTT

V: TRBV3-1
D: NA
size: NA
J: TRBJ2-3
CDR3: CASSKHNGDTQYF
DNA: TGTGCCAGCAGCAAACACAATGGAGATACGCAGTATTTT

V: TRBV11-3
D: TRBD1
size: few
J: TRBJ2-5
CDR3: CASSLDRGLGTQYF
DNA: TGTGCCAGCAGCTTAGACAGGGGGCTCGGGACCCAGTACTTC

V: TRBV29-1
D: NA
size: NA
J: TRBJ2-7
CDR3: CSAVDGEQYF
DNA: TGCAGCGCCGTCGACGGCGAGCAGTACTTC

V: TRBV5-1
D: TRBD1
size: many
J: TRBJ1-2
CDR3: CASSPRRGPVGYGYTF
DNA: TGCGCCAGCAGCCCCCGGAGGGGGCCGGTAGGCTATGGCTATACCTTC

V: TRBV4-1
D: TRBD2
size: many
J: TRBJ2-7
CDR3: CASSQRETSGSSYEQYF
DNA: TGCGCCAGCAGCCAAAGGGAGACTAGCGGATCCTCCTACGAGCAGTACTTC

V: TRBV19
D: TRBD2
size: medium-sized
J: TRBJ2-5
CDR3: CASSGTSGPGAQYF
DNA: TGTGCCAGTAGTGGGACTAGCGGCCCTGGTGCCCAGTACTTC

V: TRBV27
D: NA
size: few
J: TRBJ2-6
CDR3: CASSFTSGANVLTF
DNA: TGTGCCAGCAGTTTTACGTCTGGGGCCAACGTCCTGACTTTC

V: TRBV9
D: NA
size: few
J: TRBJ2-1
CDR3: CASSVETRSEQFF
DNA: TGTGCCAGCAGCGTAGAGACGCGGAGTGAGCAGTTCTTC

V: TRBV7-9
D: NA
size: few
J: TRBJ2-7
CDR3: CASSLSGYEQYF
DNA: TGTGCCAGCAGCTTATCGGGATACGAGCAGTACTTC

V: TRBV18
D: TRBD1
size: medium-sized
J: TRBJ2-7
CDR3: CASSRLLGTGRNEQYF
DNA: TGTGCCAGCTCCCGACTGCTCGGGACAGGGAGGAACGAGCAGTACTTC

V: TRBV20-1
D: NA
size: many
J: TRBJ1-5
CDR3: CSAFPGPRGGQPQHF
DNA: TGCAGTGCGTTCCCGGGGCCGAGGGGGGGTCAGCCCCAGCATTTT

V: TRBV10-3
D: NA
size: medium-sized
J: TRBJ2-7
CDR3: CATAIGLYEQYF
DNA: TGTGCCACCGCCATCGGGCTCTACGAGCAGTACTTC